Reported below is one T cell receptor beta chain. This clone's antigen is unknown. Per-base quality was not reported, and no clone a single base away is much larger than it. This sample is drawn from a study of cytomegalovirus exposure and HLA in healthy donors (dated by TCRdb to about 2017). Background for the entire study: In an earlier analysis of some 610 of the donors, roughly 300 Gb of sequence data and roughly 100 million unique TCR beta sequences from about 190 million T cells were reported. Among the roughly 400 genotyped donors, under 90% belonged to the genetic ancestry cluster associated with self-reported Caucasian donors. Every repertoire in the discovery cohort had been generated on one and the same sequencing platform. The number of typed donors differed by locus: about 620-640 for A, B, C, DRB1 and DQB1; approximately 520 for DQA1; approximately 600 for DPA1; and roughly 470 for DPB1. An early release that covered 500 to 800 HLA-typed donors contained approximately 300 gigabases of sequencing data and around 85 million unique TCR sequences. To predict cytomegalovirus infection status, the study combined high-throughput TCR immunosequencing, statistical association of individual TCRs with disease status, and machine learning. HLA typing included class I and class II loci at four-digit resolution. On average, around 240,000 unique TCR beta nucleotide sequences were sequenced per donor among a few hundred genotyped donors of the cohort, with roughly 18% of those sequences being non-productive. The study profiled the T cell repertoires of hundreds of subjects by immunosequencing and related them to cytomegalovirus serostatus. Along with the approximately 600-subject first cohort, a separate validation cohort of 120 different subjects was used. A later analysis re-analyzed previously published TCR beta repertoires from 550 to 700 donors and added high-resolution HLA genotyping to study TCR occurrence patterns. Roughly five DR-DQ haplotypes were handled as single units for association and clustering, since linkage in the cohort was strong. Donor age, sex, ethnicity and CMV serostatus were compiled alongside the repertoire data. The later analysis used no new phenotypic data to find candidate immune exposures, relying instead on TCR beta sequences and their occurrence across donors. To decide whether each TCR beta V gene segment behaved as functional or pseudogenic, an earlier analysis of several hundred of the donors relied on high-throughput TCR beta sequencing. The study aimed to test whether signatures of past pathogen exposure could be identified by cataloging public T cell receptors. In a later genetic analysis, genome-wide SNP genotypes for about three fifths of the roughly 670 donors were used, and that subset was treated as a discovery cohort.

Libraries were prepared through the immunoSEQ multiplex PCR assay. The multiplex PCR relied on a mix of 60 forward primers for TCR Vbeta segments and 13 reverse primers for TCR Jbeta segments. The CDR3 region of rearranged TCR beta genes was amplified from genomic DNA by a multiplex PCR assay. Amplified TCR beta libraries were sequenced as 87-base-pair reads on the Illumina HiSeq System. Per the source publication's procedure: A later analysis counted about 80 million unique TCR beta chains across the 700 or so repertoires, and 10 million to 11 million of these chains were shared by at least two donors. Raw reads were error-corrected and collapsed into unique sequences with a nearest-neighbor algorithm that merged closely related sequences to remove PCR and sequencing errors. CDR3 sequences were aligned to IMGT reference sequences to assign V, D and J gene segments. For a sequence to be retained, a match of at least six nucleotides to both a V gene segment and a J gene segment was required. Rearrangements were classified as productive when the CDR3 lacked stop codons and remained in frame with V and J, and all other rearrangements were classified as non-productive. Following IMGT convention, CDR3 was defined as the stretch from the second conserved V-encoded cysteine to the conserved J-encoded phenylalanine. Sequences without an unambiguous match to a single V gene segment were excluded from the earlier analysis of about 600 of the donors. An earlier analysis of a few hundred of the donors classified V segments as functional when productive rearrangements were above 56.7% and as segregating when the standard deviation between donors was above 5%. A statistical classification framework was built for diagnosing cytomegalovirus status from the catalog of TCR beta chain sequences. In a later analysis, V and J genes were assigned by comparing TCR nucleotide sequences against IMGT/GENE-DB human TR gene sequences. In a later analysis, CDR3 sequences and most-parsimonious VDJ recombination scenarios were assigned using the TCRdist pipeline. In a later analysis, each TCR beta chain was defined by its CDR3 amino acid sequence together with its V-gene family, and reads lacking a unique V-gene family were excluded. A later analysis removed several hundred highly shared, low-generation-probability nucleotide sequences to deal with suspected cross-contamination and a sequencing artifact. In a later analysis, a clonal expansion index was calculated for each public chain from normalized within-repertoire ranks of inferred template counts. In a later analysis, generation probabilities were computed using a VDJ recombination model fitted to out-of-frame rearrangements, and the results were checked against IGoR. A later analysis scored TCR-TCR, TCR-HLA and TCR-CMV co-occurrence with hypergeometric tests, applying a repertoire-size bias correction to TCR pairs. To estimate false discovery rates, a later analysis permuted the HLA or CMV assignments 20 times. In a later analysis, co-occurring TCRs were grouped using DBSCAN, with TCRdist sequence similarity added in when clustering inside HLA-allele-positive subsets. Repertoires with fewer than 30,000 or more than 120,000 public chains, plus five repertoires with anomalous nucleotide sharing, were excluded from co-occurrence clustering. Drawn from immuneACCESS, this table holds only the in-frame rearrangements with V and J called that TCRdb kept. Clones are partly lost; checked studies trace under half to an unresolved V gene and leave the rest unexplained. That table supplies the V and J calls and clone size; D and trimming were determined from the DNA. The sample contains about 190,000 clones, roughly 77% of them found a single time. 2.5% to 3.5% of the sample lies in the top ten.

The cohort was made up of 666 healthy bone marrow donors. At the time of sampling, every cohort member was nominally healthy, though immune exposures that went unrecorded were likely present. The donor tested CMV seropositive and was one of the 289 seropositive cohort members. Each donor provided a peripheral blood sample, and peripheral blood mononuclear cells were used for TCR beta sequencing. Genomic DNA was extracted from the blood cell samples with the Qiagen DNeasy Blood Extraction Kit. Broader findings and caveats from the paper: V-gene and J-gene trimming of TCR beta chains was associated with a missense DCLRE1C variant in a later genetic analysis, and the association was replicated in an independent cohort. Presence/absence analyses assumed roughly uniform sequencing depth across donors, an assumption that may not hold. In a later analysis, the rate of TCR association differed among HLA loci, with DRB1 alleles having the most associated TCRs and HLA-C alleles having the fewest. Cytomegalovirus status was reported to be diagnosed by the classifier with high specificity and sensitivity in both the original and validation cohorts. Several of the top co-occurrence clusters appeared to be linked to parvovirus B19, influenza, CMV and Epstein-Barr virus, according to a later analysis. Because some donors lacked HLA typing at each locus, the association tests relied only on the typed subset. In a later analysis, HLA-associated TCR beta chains showed more clonal expansion and lower generation probabilities than non-associated chains that were equally common. Some IMGT-functional V segments, including TRBV6-2 and TRBV6-3, could not be told apart with the 87-base-pair reads, so those segments were excluded. Strong co-occurrence of HLA alleles, especially DR and DQ, made assigning TCR associations to individual alleles difficult. It was suggested by the authors that the approach could potentially be generalized to other disease states and immunological phenotypes. The only immune exposure information available for the cohort was CMV serostatus. A further reported finding was that TCR beta sequences accurately predicted the HLA-A and HLA-B alleles for most subjects in the first cohort. While some public TCRs were present in many individuals, most TCR sequences turned up only very rarely across donors. Linkage disequilibrium might explain the correlated functional status among segregating V segments, but an unknown experimental factor could not be ruled out. A few of the identified cytomegalovirus-associated TCR beta chains were confirmed in vitro to be specific for cytomegalovirus antigens. A group of highly shared sequence variants was considered likely to be a technical artifact of the sequencing pipeline. In an earlier analysis of over 550 of the donors, most TCR beta V segments were observed in productive rearrangements about 87% or about 30% of the time, broadly matching IMGT annotations. Because counts were too low, seventeen rarely observed V segments, including chromosome 9 orphons, were excluded from the earlier analysis of 500 to 700 of the donors. A total of 150 to 200 TCR beta chains were listed by the study as associated with cytomegalovirus. A later genetic analysis reported fewer N-insertions in productive TCRs among donors in an Asian-associated ancestry cluster than the roughly 700-donor mean. A later analysis found that most CMV-associated TCR beta chains appeared HLA-restricted, with HLA associations seemingly driven largely by CMV exposure. In a later analysis, about 16,000 TCR beta sequences were associated with specific HLA alleles at a false discovery rate of 0.05. Only TCR beta chains were sequenced in this cohort, and the absence of alpha or paired-chain data limited detectable features.

The V end loses 3 bases and the J end loses 4 bases, and a stretch of 13 bases separates them. Reading the germline V gene gives CDR1 SGHRS and CDR2 YFSETQ. There are 15 amino acids in the CDR3, from cysteine to phenylalanine inclusive. Only the CDR3 portion is preserved as DNA: 45 bases, with reading frame beginning at the first base. The TCR originated in a woman in her twenties or thirties in good health and CMV-seropositive. Sequencing was done on a sample of PBMCs. The chain is made from TRBV5-1 and TRBJ2-2; a tentative D match to TRBD1 spans 6 bases. The CDR3 region: CASSSTGSGTGELFF. The nucleotides read TGCGCCAGCAGCTCCACAGGGTCAGGCACCGGGGAGCTGTTTTTT.